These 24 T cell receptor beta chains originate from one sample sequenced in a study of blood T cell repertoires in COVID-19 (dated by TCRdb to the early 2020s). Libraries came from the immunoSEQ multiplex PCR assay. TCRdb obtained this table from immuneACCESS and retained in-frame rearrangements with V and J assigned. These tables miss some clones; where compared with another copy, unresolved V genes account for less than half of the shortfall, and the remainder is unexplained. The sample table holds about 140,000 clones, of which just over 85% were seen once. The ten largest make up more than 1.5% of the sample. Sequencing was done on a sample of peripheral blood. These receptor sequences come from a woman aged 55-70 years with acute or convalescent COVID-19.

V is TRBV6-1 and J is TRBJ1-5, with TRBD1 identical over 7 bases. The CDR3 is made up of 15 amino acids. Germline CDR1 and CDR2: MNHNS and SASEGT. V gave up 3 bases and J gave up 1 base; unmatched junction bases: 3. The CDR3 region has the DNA TGTGCCAGCAGTGACCCGGGACAGAGCAATCAGCCCCAGCATTTT. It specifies CASSDPGQSNQPQHF.

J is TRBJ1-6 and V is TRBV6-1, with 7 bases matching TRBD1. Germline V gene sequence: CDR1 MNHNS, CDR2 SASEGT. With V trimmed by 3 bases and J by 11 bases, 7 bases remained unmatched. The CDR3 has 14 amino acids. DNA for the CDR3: TGTGCCAGCAGTGACAGGGGGTTTGGAGCACCCCTCCACTTT. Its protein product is CASSDRGFGAPLHF.

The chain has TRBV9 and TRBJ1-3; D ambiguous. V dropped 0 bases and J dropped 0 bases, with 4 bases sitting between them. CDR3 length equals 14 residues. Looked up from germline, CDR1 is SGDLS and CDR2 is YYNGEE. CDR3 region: CASSVGNSGNTIYF. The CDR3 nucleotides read TGTGCCAGCAGCGTAGGTAACTCTGGAAACACCATATATTTT.

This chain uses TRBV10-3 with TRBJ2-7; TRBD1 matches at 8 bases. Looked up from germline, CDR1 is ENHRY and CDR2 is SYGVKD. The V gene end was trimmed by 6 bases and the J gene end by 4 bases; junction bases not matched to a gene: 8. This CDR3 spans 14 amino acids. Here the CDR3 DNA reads TGTGCCATCAGCGCCGGGGACAGGTTATACGAGCAGTACTTC. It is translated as CAISAGDRLYEQYF.

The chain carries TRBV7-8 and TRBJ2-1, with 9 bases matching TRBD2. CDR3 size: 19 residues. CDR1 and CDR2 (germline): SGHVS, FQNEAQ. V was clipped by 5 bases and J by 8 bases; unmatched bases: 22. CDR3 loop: CASSPPSGGPREGLDEQFF. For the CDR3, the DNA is TGTGCCAGCAGCCCCCCCAGCGGGGGGCCTAGAGAGGGATTGGATGAGCAGTTCTTC.

The CDR3 DNA reads TGTGCCAGCAAGGGGGCCGGTACCTACAATGAGCAGTTCTTC. Its protein product is CASKGAGTYNEQFF. This chain connects TRBV2 to TRBJ2-1, with 7 bases matching TRBD1. V lost 7 bases, J lost 2 bases, and 5 bases stayed unmatched. CDR3 length: 14 residues. Germline CDR1 reads SNHLY; CDR2 reads FYNNEI.

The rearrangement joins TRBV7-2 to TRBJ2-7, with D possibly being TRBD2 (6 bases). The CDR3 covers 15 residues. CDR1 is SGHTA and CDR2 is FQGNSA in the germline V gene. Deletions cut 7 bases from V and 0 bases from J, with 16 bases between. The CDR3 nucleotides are TGTGCCAGCAATTTCGGGGGTCTCAGCTCCTACGAGCAGTACTTC. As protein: CASNFGGLSSYEQYF.

CDR3 loop: CASSLLPQGAHEKLFF. The CDR3, as DNA: TGCGCCAGCAGCCTTCTTCCACAGGGGGCTCATGAAAAACTGTTTTTT. The chain links TRBV4-1 to TRBJ1-4; 9 bases agree with TRBD1. V was clipped by 4 bases and J by 6 bases; unmatched bases: 9. CDR1 is MGHRA, CDR2 YSYEKL, per germline. The CDR3 runs 16 residues.

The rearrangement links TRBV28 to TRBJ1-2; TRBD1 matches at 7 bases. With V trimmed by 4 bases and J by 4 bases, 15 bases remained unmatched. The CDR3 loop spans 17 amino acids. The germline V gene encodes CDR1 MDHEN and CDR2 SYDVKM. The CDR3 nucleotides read TGTGCCAGCAGTTCCGGGGACAGAGAACTCCCCCCCTATGGCTACACCTTC. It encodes CASSSGDRELPPYGYTF.

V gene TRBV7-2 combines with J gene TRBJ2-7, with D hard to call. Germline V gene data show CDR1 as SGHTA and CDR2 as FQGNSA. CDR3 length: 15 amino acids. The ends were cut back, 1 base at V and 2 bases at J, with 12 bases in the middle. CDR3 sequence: CASSLVKLLTYEQYF. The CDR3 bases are TGTGCCAGCAGCTTAGTCAAACTTCTCACCTACGAGCAGTACTTC.

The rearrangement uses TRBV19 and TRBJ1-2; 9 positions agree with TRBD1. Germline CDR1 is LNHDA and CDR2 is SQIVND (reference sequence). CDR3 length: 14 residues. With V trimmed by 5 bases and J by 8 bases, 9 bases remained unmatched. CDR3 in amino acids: CASSHDRGASGYTF. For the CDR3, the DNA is TGTGCCAGTAGTCATGACAGGGGGGCGAGCGGCTACACCTTC.

The DNA of the CDR3 is TGTGCCAGCAGCCCCCAGTTGGACACCATATATTTT. Translation gives CASSPQLDTIYF. The chain uses TRBV7-2 and TRBJ1-3; D remains unclear. Germline lookup yields CDR1 SGHTA and CDR2 FQGNSA. The CDR3 totals 12 residues. V was trimmed by 5 bases and J by 8 bases, leaving 10 bases between them.

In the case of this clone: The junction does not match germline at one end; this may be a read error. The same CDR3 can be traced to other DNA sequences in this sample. DNA for the CDR3: TGCAGCGTTGGGAGGAACACTGAAGCCTTCTTT. The encoded protein is CSVGRNTEAFF. The chain links TRBV29-1 to TRBJ1-1; no firm D call. CDR1 is SQVTM, CDR2 ANQGSEA, per germline. This CDR3 has 11 amino acids.

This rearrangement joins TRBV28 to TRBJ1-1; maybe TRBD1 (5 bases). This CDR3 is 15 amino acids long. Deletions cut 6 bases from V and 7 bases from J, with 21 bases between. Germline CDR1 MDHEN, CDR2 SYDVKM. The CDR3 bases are TGTGCCAGCAGCCCCCCCGGAGGGTGGGGCGGTGAAGCTTTCTTT. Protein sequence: CASSPPGGWGGEAFF.

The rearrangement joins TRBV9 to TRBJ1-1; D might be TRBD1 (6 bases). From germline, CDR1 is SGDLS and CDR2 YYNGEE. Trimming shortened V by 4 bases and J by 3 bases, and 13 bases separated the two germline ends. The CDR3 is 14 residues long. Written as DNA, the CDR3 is TGTGCCAGCAGCTTACAGGGAATTGACACTGAAGCTTTCTTT. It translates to CASSLQGIDTEAFF.

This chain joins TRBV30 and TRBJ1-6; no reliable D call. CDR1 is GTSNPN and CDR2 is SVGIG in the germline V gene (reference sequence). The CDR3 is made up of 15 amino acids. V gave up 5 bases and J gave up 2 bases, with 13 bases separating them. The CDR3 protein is CAWGLGSTYNSPLHF. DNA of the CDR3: TGTGCCTGGGGGTTAGGGAGCACCTATAATTCACCCCTCCACTTT.

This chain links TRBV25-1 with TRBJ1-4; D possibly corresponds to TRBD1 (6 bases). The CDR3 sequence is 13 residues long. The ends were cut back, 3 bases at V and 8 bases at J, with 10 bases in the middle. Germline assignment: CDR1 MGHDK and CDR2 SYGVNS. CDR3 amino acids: CASSDLTGEKLFF. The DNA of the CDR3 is TGTGCCAGCAGTGACCTTACAGGGGAAAAACTGTTTTTT.

Written as DNA, the CDR3 is TGTGCCAGCAGCAAAAAAACGGGGGGACGACAAGAGACCCAGTACTTC. The encoded protein is CASSKKTGGRQETQYF. The chain couples TRBV21-1 to TRBJ2-5; the table's D call, TRBD2, was not checked against the DNA. TRBV21-1 is described as a pseudogene. The CDR3 runs to 16 residues.

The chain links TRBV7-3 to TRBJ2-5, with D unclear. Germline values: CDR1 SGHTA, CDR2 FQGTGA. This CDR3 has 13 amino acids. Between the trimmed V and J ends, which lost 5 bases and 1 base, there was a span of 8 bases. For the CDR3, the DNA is TGTGCCAGCAGCCTGACACTCCAAGAGACCCAGTACTTC. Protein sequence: CASSLTLQETQYF.

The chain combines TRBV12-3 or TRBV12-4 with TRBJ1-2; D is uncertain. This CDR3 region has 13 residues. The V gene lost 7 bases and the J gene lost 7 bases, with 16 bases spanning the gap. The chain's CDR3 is CASTITRTSGYTF. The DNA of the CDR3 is TGTGCCAGCACCATTACTAGGACGAGTGGCTACACCTTC.

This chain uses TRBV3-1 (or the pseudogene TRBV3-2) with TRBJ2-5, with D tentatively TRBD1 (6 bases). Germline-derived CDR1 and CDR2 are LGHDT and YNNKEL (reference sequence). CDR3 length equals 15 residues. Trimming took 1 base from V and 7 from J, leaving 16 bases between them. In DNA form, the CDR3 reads TGTGCCAGCAGCCAAGTCGAAACAGGGAGTGTGACCCAGTACTTC. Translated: CASSQVETGSVTQYF.

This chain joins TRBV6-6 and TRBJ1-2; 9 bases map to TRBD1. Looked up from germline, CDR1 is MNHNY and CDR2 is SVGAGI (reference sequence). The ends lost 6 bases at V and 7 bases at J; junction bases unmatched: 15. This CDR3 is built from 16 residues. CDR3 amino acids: CASRVFYRGRMGGYTF. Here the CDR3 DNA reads TGTGCCAGCAGGGTCTTTTACAGGGGGCGAATGGGTGGCTACACCTTC.

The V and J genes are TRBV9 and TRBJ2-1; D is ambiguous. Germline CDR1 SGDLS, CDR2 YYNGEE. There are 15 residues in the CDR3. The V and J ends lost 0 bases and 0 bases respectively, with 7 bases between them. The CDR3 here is CASSVVSSSYNEQFF. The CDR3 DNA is TGTGCCAGCAGCGTAGTTTCTAGCTCCTACAATGAGCAGTTCTTC.

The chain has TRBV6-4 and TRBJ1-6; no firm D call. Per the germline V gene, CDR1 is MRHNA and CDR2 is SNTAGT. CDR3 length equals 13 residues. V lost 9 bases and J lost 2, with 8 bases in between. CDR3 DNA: TGTGCCAGAGAGAGGGCCTATAATTCACCCCTCCACTTT. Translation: CARERAYNSPLHF.